A selection of T cell receptor beta chains follows, all from one sample in a study of blood T cell repertoires in COVID-19. Clones were read by immunoSEQ multiplex PCR, and TCRdb kept only the in-frame ones, dropping some. The sample includes under 200,000 clones, around four fifths seen only once; the top ten take about 6.5%. Sequencing used peripheral blood. Receptors were obtained from a woman aged 40-49 years with acute or convalescent COVID-19. The CDR3 runs from the conserved cysteine through the conserved F or W. Fields, in order: J gene, V gene, D gene, CDR3 protein. A D gene is named only where the DNA matches it firmly.

>TRBJ1-6|TRBV6-1|.
CASSETGRGRPYNSPLHF
>TRBJ2-3|TRBV11-3|.
CASSLTDTDTQYF
>TRBJ1-2|TRBV6-5|.
CASSQTNYGYTF
>TRBJ1-2|TRBV28|.
CASRLGSVSYYGYTF
>TRBJ2-2|TRBV10-3|.
CATTALNTGELFF
>TRBJ2-3|TRBV5-1|TRBD2
CASSSAGERTDTQYF
>TRBJ2-2|TRBV7-2|.
CASSRQQGTGELFF
>TRBJ2-3|TRBV3-1/TRBV3-2|TRBD2
CASSLGLAGGSGTQYF
>TRBJ2-7|TRBV11-2|.
CASSVRGLSYEQYF
>TRBJ2-7|TRBV29-1|.
CSVGDRRRSYEQYF
>TRBJ2-7|TRBV9|TRBD1
CASSSGTGGYEQYF
>TRBJ2-5|TRBV30|TRBD2
CAWSTGLAGVEETQYF
>TRBJ2-4|TRBV30|.
CAWSAHYTVAKNIQYF
>TRBJ2-6|TRBV9|.
CASSVTTNSGANVLTF
>TRBJ1-5|TRBV15|TRBD1
CATSTGTGNQPQHF
>TRBJ1-1|TRBV7-9|.
CASSLAAGETEAFF
>TRBJ2-2|TRBV4-1|.
CASSHSRDFQTGELFF
>TRBJ1-2|TRBV11-1|TRBD1
CASSLGTGDYGYTF
>TRBJ1-6|TRBV2|.
CASSDTDSPLHF
>TRBJ2-5|TRBV10-3|TRBD2
CAISGASGDQETQYF
>TRBJ1-3|TRBV3-1/TRBV3-2|TRBD1
CASSQGPGQDWNTIYF
>TRBJ1-6|TRBV28|TRBD1
CASSLRGLGDSPLHF
>TRBJ2-5|TRBV28|.
CASSLQGKKETQYF